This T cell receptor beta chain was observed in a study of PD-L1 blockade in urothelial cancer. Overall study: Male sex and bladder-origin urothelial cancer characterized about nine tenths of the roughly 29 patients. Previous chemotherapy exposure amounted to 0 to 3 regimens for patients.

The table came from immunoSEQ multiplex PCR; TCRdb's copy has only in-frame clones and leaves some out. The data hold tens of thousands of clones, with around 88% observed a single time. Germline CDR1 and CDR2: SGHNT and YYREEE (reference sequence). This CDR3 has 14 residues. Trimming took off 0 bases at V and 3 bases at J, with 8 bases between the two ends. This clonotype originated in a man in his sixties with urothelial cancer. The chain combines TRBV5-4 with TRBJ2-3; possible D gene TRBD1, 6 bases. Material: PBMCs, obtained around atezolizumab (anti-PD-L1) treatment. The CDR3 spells CASSLDRVTDTQYF. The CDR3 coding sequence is TGTGCCAGCAGCTTGGACAGGGTGACAGATACGCAGTATTTT.